The 25 T cell receptor beta chains presented below share a single source sample, sequenced in a study of blood T cell repertoires in COVID-19. Using immunoSEQ multiplex PCR, the repertoire was profiled, and TCRdb retains in-frame clones only, with some absent. This sample has roughly 330,000 clones, with about 86% found just once. Material for sequencing was peripheral blood. Receptors originate from a woman in her forties or fifties with acute or convalescent COVID-19.

The chain couples TRBV5-4 to TRBJ2-2; 11 nucleotides agree with TRBD2. The V and J ends lost 5 bases and 7 bases, in that order; junction bases with no gene match: 4. Germline V lookup: CDR1 SGHNT, CDR2 YYREEE (reference sequence). The CDR3 loop spans 14 amino acids. CDR3 sequence: CASRRGLAVGELFF. DNA for the CDR3: TGTGCCAGCAGAAGGGGACTAGCGGTCGGGGAGCTGTTTTTT.

This clone was observed a few times. The chain couples TRBV12-3 or TRBV12-4 to TRBJ1-2; possibly TRBD1 for D (6 bases). Trimming took off 7 bases at V and 6 bases at J, with 15 bases between the two ends. The CDR3 is 13 amino acids. CDR3 DNA sequence: TGTGCCAGCACCCCCACAGGGACTAATGGCTACACCTTC. Protein: CASTPTGTNGYTF.

J is TRBJ2-7 and V is TRBV19, with 8 bases lining up with TRBD2. CDR3 length: 14 amino acids. The junction had 5 bases not matched to a gene; V was cut back by 5 bases and J by 2 bases. Germline V gene lookup returns CDR1 LNHDA and CDR2 SQIVND (reference sequence). CDR3 in DNA: TGTGCCAGTAGTCTACGCGGGAGGCCCTACGAGCAGTACTTC. Translating it yields CASSLRGRPYEQYF.

This clone appeared once. J is TRBJ2-1 and V is TRBV7-6; D is perhaps TRBD2 (6 bases). V lost 2 bases and J lost 2, with 10 bases in between. The germline CDR1 and CDR2 sequences are SGHVS and FNYEAQ. The CDR3 has 15 residues. The CDR3 nucleotides are TGTGCCAGCAGCTTAATGCGGGGACCCTACAATGAGCAGTTCTTC. It encodes CASSLMRGPYNEQFF.

The chain joins TRBV19 to TRBJ2-1, with TRBD2 as a possible D gene (5 bases). The CDR3 runs 15 residues. Trimming took off 3 bases at V and 0 bases at J, with 9 bases between the two ends. Per the germline V gene, CDR1 is LNHDA and CDR2 is SQIVND (reference sequence). As DNA, the CDR3 is TGTGCCAGTAGTATCCAGCGGACCTCCTACAATGAGCAGTTCTTC. It yields the protein CASSIQRTSYNEQFF.

The chain uses TRBV6-6 and TRBJ1-3; tentative D call: TRBD1 (5 bases). The CDR3 extends over 14 amino acids. Deletions cut 5 bases from V and 6 bases from J, with 14 bases between. Germline V gene sequence: CDR1 MNHNY, CDR2 SVGAGI (reference sequence). The CDR3 spells CASSPGQGENTIYF. In nucleotides, the CDR3 is TGTGCCAGCAGTCCCGGGCAGGGTGAAAACACCATATATTTT.

The V call is TRBV3-1 (or the pseudogene TRBV3-2), the J call TRBJ2-5, with 9 bases that match TRBD2. Losses at the gene ends were 4 bases for V and 5 bases for J; bases not matched to a gene: 8. Germline loops: CDR1 LGHDT, CDR2 YNNKEL (reference sequence). This CDR3 contains 15 residues. CDR3 region: CASSPSAGGWETQYF. The CDR3 DNA reads TGTGCCAGCAGCCCGTCAGCGGGGGGCTGGGAGACCCAGTACTTC.

The rearrangement uses TRBV7-6 and TRBJ2-7, with D maybe TRBD2 (7 bases). Germline CDR1 reads SGHVS; CDR2 reads FNYEAQ. Trimming took off 5 bases at V and 5 bases at J, with 19 bases between the two ends. The length of the CDR3 is 15 residues. CDR3 sequence reads: CASSTGGPNPHEQYF. CDR3 coding DNA: TGTGCCAGCAGCACCGGGGGGCCTAATCCCCACGAGCAGTACTTC.

The table lists this clone with a few counts. The gene calls are TRBV6-6 and TRBJ1-2; the match to TRBD1 covers 8 bases. V was clipped by 6 bases and J by 3 bases; unmatched bases: 6. The CDR3 spans 14 residues. Per the germline V gene, CDR1 is MNHNY and CDR2 is SVGAGI (reference sequence). The CDR3 protein is CASSPSTGDYGYTF. The CDR3 DNA is TGTGCCAGCAGCCCGTCGACAGGGGACTATGGCTACACCTTC.

V usage is TRBV9 and J usage is TRBJ2-7, with TRBD2 as a possible D gene (6 bases). The ends were cut back, 4 bases at V and 2 bases at J, with 13 bases in the middle. The V gene's germline CDR1 is SGDLS and CDR2 YYNGEE. CDR3 length equals 14 residues. The CDR3 DNA follows: TGTGCCAGCAGCCCGAGGACTAAACCCTACGAGCAGTACTTC. As protein: CASSPRTKPYEQYF.

This rearrangement joins TRBV25-1 to TRBJ1-2; 9 positions agree with TRBD1. In germline, CDR1 is MGHDK, CDR2 SYGVNS. V was clipped by 9 bases and J by 8 bases; unmatched bases: 7. The CDR3 has 12 amino acids. This chain's CDR3 is CASNGQGKGYTF. CDR3 nucleotides: TGTGCCAGTAACGGACAGGGGAAGGGCTACACCTTC.

CDR3 nucleotides: TGTGCCACCAGTGATCGGGAGCCTAGCACAGATACGCAGTATTTT. Its protein is CATSDREPSTDTQYF. The V call is TRBV24-1, the J call TRBJ2-3, with a possible D match to TRBD2 (6 bases). Trimming left V 3 bases short and J 0 bases short, with 9 bases between. CDR1 is KGHDR and CDR2 is SFDVKD in the germline V gene. The CDR3 covers 15 residues.

This clone was picked up one time. The V gene is TRBV9, the J gene TRBJ1-3, with D tentatively TRBD1 (5 bases). The CDR3 is 16 amino acids. V lost 5 bases and J 0 bases, leaving 15 bases between the germline ends. Per the germline V gene, CDR1 is SGDLS and CDR2 is YYNGEE. The CDR3: CASRGGTFDSGNTIYF. The CDR3 DNA reads as TGTGCCAGCAGGGGAGGGACTTTCGACTCTGGAAACACCATATATTTT.

The chain joins TRBV5-1 to TRBJ1-6; 9 positions agree with TRBD1. The length of the CDR3 is 15 residues. CDR1 SGHRS and CDR2 YFSETQ come from the germline V gene. Trimming took 4 bases from V and 7 from J; bases not matched to a gene: 6. Here the CDR3 reads CASSPTGTGNSPLHF. For the CDR3, the DNA is TGCGCCAGCAGCCCTACCGGGACAGGGAATTCACCCCTCCACTTT.

The rearrangement uses TRBV24-1 and TRBJ1-5; 12 nucleotides align to TRBD1. V was clipped by 3 bases and J by 7 bases; unmatched bases: 6. This CDR3 region has 16 residues. The germline V gene encodes CDR1 KGHDR and CDR2 SFDVKD. CDR3 coding DNA: TGTGCCACCAGTGATCCCGGGACAGGGGGCGGGCAGCCCCAGCATTTT. Amino acids: CATSDPGTGGGQPQHF.

The chain employs TRBV6-5 and TRBJ1-1; 9 bases fit TRBD1. The junction had 9 bases not matched to a gene; V was cut back by 6 bases and J by 7 bases. The germline gives CDR1 MNHEY, CDR2 SVGAGI. CDR3 size: 14 residues. The chain's CDR3 is CASSPGQGRLEAFF. CDR3 nucleotides: TGTGCCAGCAGCCCCGGACAGGGGAGGCTTGAAGCTTTCTTT.

This clone has only one observation. This chain uses TRBV6-2 or TRBV6-3 with TRBJ2-1; 9 nucleotides agree with TRBD2. V shed 6 bases, J shed 9 bases, and the junction held 12 bases outside the gene matches. This CDR3 is built from 15 residues. CDR1 and CDR2 from the germline V gene are MNHEY and SVGEGT. CDR3 nucleotide sequence: TGTGCCAGCAGCGCTCCCCTTAGCGGGAGAGTTGAGCAGTTCTTC. Its translation: CASSAPLSGRVEQFF.

This clone has only one observation. The chain joins TRBV7-9 to TRBJ2-5; the D gene is possibly TRBD1 (6 bases). Trimming pared 5 bases from V and 2 bases from J, leaving 15 bases between. The CDR3 has 15 amino acids. Looked up from germline, CDR1 is SEHNR and CDR2 is FQNEAQ (reference sequence). CDR3 residues: CASSRDTLAQETQYF. CDR3 DNA: TGTGCCAGCAGCCGGGACACTTTGGCTCAAGAGACCCAGTACTTC.

The V gene is TRBV6-5, the J gene TRBJ1-2; D not resolved. CDR1 is MNHEY and CDR2 is SVGAGI in the germline V gene. Between the trimmed V and J ends, which lost 2 bases and 3 bases, there was a span of 10 bases. This CDR3 has 14 amino acids. The chain's CDR3 is CASSYQRRDYGYTF. The CDR3 DNA is TGTGCCAGCAGTTACCAGCGCCGGGACTATGGCTACACCTTC.

This chain connects TRBV2 to TRBJ1-2; TRBD1 is a possible D gene (6 bases). The V and J ends lost 6 bases and 4 bases respectively, with 18 bases between them. CDR1 is SNHLY and CDR2 is FYNNEI in the germline V gene. The CDR3 has 15 residues. In DNA, the CDR3 is TGTGCCAGCAGACTTCTACAGGGTCTGAGCTATGGCTACACCTTC. It yields the protein CASRLLQGLSYGYTF.

V gene TRBV4-3 combines with J gene TRBJ2-3; no reliable D call. V lost 4 bases, J lost 0 bases, and 5 bases lay in between. Germline V lookup: CDR1 LGHNA, CDR2 YSLEER. This CDR3 contains 13 residues. The CDR3 here is CASSLVSTDTQYF. CDR3 coding DNA: TGCGCCAGCAGCCTAGTAAGCACAGATACGCAGTATTTT.

This clone was recorded a few times. The chain is built from TRBV4-3 and TRBJ1-4; tentatively, D is TRBD1 (5 bases). Germline values: CDR1 LGHNA, CDR2 YSLEER. Trimming removed 2 bases from V and 8 bases from J, with 15 bases in between. CDR3 length equals 15 residues. The CDR3 DNA is TGCGCCAGCAGCCAAAATTCCGGGGGAGGCGAAAAACTGTTTTTT. This gives the protein CASSQNSGGGEKLFF.

The gene calls are TRBV18 and TRBJ1-2; no clear D. V lost 3 bases and J 4 bases, leaving 9 bases between the germline ends. CDR1 and CDR2 from the germline V gene are KGHSH and LQKENI. The length of the CDR3 is 13 residues. CDR3 sequence reads: CASSPEQSYGYTF. Written as DNA, the CDR3 is TGTGCCAGCTCACCTGAACAGAGCTATGGCTACACCTTC.

Only a few counts were recorded for this clone. The rearrangement links TRBV5-4 to TRBJ2-5; TRBD1 is a possible D gene (6 bases). The germline V gene has CDR1 SGHNT and CDR2 YYREEE (reference sequence). Between the trimmed V and J ends, which lost 4 bases and 4 bases, there was a span of 17 bases. CDR3 size: 15 residues. CDR3 sequence: CASSPKTGGGETQYF. In DNA form, the CDR3 reads TGTGCCAGCAGCCCAAAGACAGGAGGAGGAGAGACCCAGTACTTC.

This sequence joins TRBV6-6 and TRBJ1-1; a weak D match, TRBD1 (6 bases). In germline, CDR1 is MNHNY, CDR2 SVGAGI (reference sequence). V was shortened by 6 bases and J by 6 bases, with 17 bases between the two germline ends. The CDR3 consists of 14 residues. The CDR3 spells CASRLQGGGAEAFF. Written as DNA, the CDR3 is TGTGCCAGCAGATTACAGGGAGGGGGAGCTGAAGCTTTCTTT.